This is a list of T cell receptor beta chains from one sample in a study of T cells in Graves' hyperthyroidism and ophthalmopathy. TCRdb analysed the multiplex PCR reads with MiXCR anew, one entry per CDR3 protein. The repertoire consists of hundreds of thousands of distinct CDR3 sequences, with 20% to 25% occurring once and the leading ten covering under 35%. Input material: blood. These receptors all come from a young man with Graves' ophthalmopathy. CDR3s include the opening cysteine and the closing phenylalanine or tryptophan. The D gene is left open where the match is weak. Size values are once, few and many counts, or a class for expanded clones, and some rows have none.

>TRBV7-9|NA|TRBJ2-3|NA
TGTGCCAGCAGCCTGACGCCCGAGGGAGATACGCAGTATTTT
CASSLTPEGDTQYF
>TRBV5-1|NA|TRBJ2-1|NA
TGCGCCAGCAGCTACCCAATACAGGGACACCTCCAAGTTAGCTCCTACAATGAGCAGTTCTTC
CASSYPIQGHLQVSSYNEQFF
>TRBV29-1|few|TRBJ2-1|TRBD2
TGCAGCGTTGAAATGACTACTAGCGGCAATGAGCAGTTCTTC
CSVEMTTSGNEQFF
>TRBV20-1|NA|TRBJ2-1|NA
TGCAGTGCAGGTCCTTTACAGGGAGAGCAGTTCTTC
CSAGPLQGEQFF
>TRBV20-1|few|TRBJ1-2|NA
TGCAGTGCTAGCGGGGTAGGCTATGGCTACACCTTC
CSASGVGYGYTF
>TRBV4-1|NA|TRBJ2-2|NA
TGCGCCAGCAGCCAAGAGGGGCAGGCGAACACCGGGGAGCTGTTTTTT
CASSQEGQANTGELFF
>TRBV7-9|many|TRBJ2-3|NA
TGTGCCAGCAGCTTAGTGGACAGCTTCACAGATACGCAGTATTTT
CASSLVDSFTDTQYF
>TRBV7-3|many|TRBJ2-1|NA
TGTGCCAGCAGCTTATGGGCAGTTCCATACAATGAGCAGTTCTTC
CASSLWAVPYNEQFF
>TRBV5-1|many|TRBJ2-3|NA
TGCGCCAGCAGCTCAGCGGGAGATACGCAGTATTTT
CASSSAGDTQYF
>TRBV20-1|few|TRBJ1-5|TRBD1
TGCAGTGCTAGTCCCAGACAGGGGAATCAGCCCCAGCATTTT
CSASPRQGNQPQHF
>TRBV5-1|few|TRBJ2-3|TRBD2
TGCGCCAGCAGCTTGGCCGGGGGACTAGCGGGAGAGCTCACAGATACGCAGTATTTT
CASSLAGGLAGELTDTQYF
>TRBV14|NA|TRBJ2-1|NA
TGTGCCAGCAGCCAAGCGAGAGTTGAGCAGTTCTTC
CASSQARVEQFF
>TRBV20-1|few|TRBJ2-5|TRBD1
TGCAGTGCTAGAGAGGTCGACAGGGTTGAGACCCAGTACTTC
CSAREVDRVETQYF
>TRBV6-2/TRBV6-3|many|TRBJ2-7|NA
TGTGCCAGCAGTTACTCGGTCAGGGAGCCGGGACACCTCGATATCTCTGCCAGGGAGCAGTACTTC
CASSYSVREPGHLDISAREQYF
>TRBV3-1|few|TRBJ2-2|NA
TGTGCCAGCAGCCAAGGTCCCGGGGAGCTGTTTTTT
CASSQGPGELFF
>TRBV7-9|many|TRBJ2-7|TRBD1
TGTGCCAGCAGCACGAATCGGGACAGCGGCTACGAGCAGTACTTC
CASSTNRDSGYEQYF
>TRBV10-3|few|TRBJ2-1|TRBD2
TGTGCCATCAGTGACGGAGGGAGGGCCCTCAATGAGCAGTTCTTC
CAISDGGRALNEQFF
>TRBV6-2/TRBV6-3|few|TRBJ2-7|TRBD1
TGTGCCAGCAGTTACTTGGGACAGTCCGGCGAGCAGTACTTC
CASSYLGQSGEQYF
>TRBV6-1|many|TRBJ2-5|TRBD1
TGTGCCAGCAGCGACAGGGGGTCAGAGACCCAGTACTTC
CASSDRGSETQYF
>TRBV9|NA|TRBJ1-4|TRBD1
TGTGCCAGCAGCGTAGATACGGAGGCCGACAGGGAACTGTTTTTT
CASSVDTEADRELFF
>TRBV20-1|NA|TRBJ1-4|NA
TGCAGTGCTATAGGGAGAGCAACTAATGAAAAACTGTTTTTT
CSAIGRATNEKLFF
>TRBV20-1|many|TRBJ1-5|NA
TGCAGTGCTAGAGATCGGGGTAAGGGAACCAATCAGCCCCAGCATTTT
CSARDRGKGTNQPQHF
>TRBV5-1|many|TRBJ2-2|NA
TGCGCCAGCAGCTTGGCCGAAGGCGGGGAGCTGTTTTTT
CASSLAEGGELFF
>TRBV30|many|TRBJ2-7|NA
TGTGCCTGGAGTGTAGGGACCCAACTCGAGCAGTACTTC
CAWSVGTQLEQYF
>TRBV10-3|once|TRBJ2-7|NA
TGTGCCGTCAGTGAGAAGGAACTAGCCATTTGGTACGAGCAGTACTTC
CAVSEKELAIWYEQYF
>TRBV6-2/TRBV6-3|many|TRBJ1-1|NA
TGTGCCAGCAGTTACGCGGCTACCCGACAGCGTGAAGCTTTCTTT
CASSYAATRQREAFF
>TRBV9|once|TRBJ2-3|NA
TGTGCCAGCAGCGTAGACCTTCTCACAGATACGCAGTATTTT
CASSVDLLTDTQYF
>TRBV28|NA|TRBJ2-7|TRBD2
TGTGCCAGCAAGCCGAGGGGCGGGAGACCCGAGCAGTACTTC
CASKPRGGRPEQYF
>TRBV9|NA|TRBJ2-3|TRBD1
TGTGCCAGCAGCGACGGGACAGACACAGATACGCAGTATTTT
CASSDGTDTDTQYF
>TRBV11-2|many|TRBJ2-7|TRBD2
TGTGCCAGCAGCTACACTAGCGGAGTCTACGAGCAGTACTTC
CASSYTSGVYEQYF
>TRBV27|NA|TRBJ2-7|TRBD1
TGTGCCAGCAGTTCCCTGACAGGGACGGACTACGAGCAGTACTTC
CASSSLTGTDYEQYF
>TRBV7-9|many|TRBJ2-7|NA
TGTGCCAGCAGCTCTCTTCGTGGTAGCAACGAGCAGTACTTC
CASSSLRGSNEQYF
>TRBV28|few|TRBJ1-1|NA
TGTGCCAGCAGTTTTGGCCCCGGGGCTTTCTTT
CASSFGPGAFF
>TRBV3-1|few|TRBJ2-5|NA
TGTGCCAGCAGCGCGCTAGGAAAACAGGGCTGGGGGACCCAGTACTTC
CASSALGKQGWGTQYF
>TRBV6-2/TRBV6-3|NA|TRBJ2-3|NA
TGTGCCAGCAACCGGGACTCAAACACAGATGCGCAGTATTTT
CASNRDSNTDAQYF
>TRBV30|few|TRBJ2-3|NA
TGTGCCGGACTATGGAAGGGCTCTCCCCCAGATACGCAGTATTTT
CAGLWKGSPPDTQYF
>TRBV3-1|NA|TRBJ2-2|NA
TGTGCCAGCACCGGGGCCGGGGAGCTGTTTTTT
CASTGAGELFF
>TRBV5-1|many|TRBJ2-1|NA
TGCGCCAGCAGCTTTTCAGGGTCAAGGGGGAATGAGCAGTTCTTC
CASSFSGSRGNEQFF
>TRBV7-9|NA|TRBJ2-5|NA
TGTGCCTGTGGGGACAACCAAGAGACCCAGTACTTC
CACGDNQETQYF
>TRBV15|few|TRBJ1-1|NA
TGTGCCACCAGCAGAGATGTCTGGACAGAAGCTTTCTTT
CATSRDVWTEAFF
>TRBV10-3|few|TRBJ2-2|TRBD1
TGTGCCATCAGTGAACGCAGGGGGCAGAGTAACACCGGGGAGCTGTTTTTT
CAISERRGQSNTGELFF
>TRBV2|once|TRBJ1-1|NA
TGTACCAGCAGCTTAGCGGGAACTGAAGCTTTCTTT
CTSSLAGTEAFF
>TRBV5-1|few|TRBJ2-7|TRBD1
TGCGCCAGCAGCTTGGAGCAGGGGGCAAACGAGCAGTACTTC
CASSLEQGANEQYF
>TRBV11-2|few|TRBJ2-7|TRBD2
TGTGCCAGCAGCTCGCGGACTAGCGACTCCTACGAGCAGTACTTC
CASSSRTSDSYEQYF
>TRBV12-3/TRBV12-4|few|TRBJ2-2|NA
TGTGCCAGCAGTCTCTATATCGGGAGGAACACCGGGGAGCTGTTTTTT
CASSLYIGRNTGELFF
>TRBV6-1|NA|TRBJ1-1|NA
TGTGCCAGCAGTGAAACAGGATATGAAGCTTTCTTT
CASSETGYEAFF
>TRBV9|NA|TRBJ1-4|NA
TGTGCCAGCAGCGTAGATGCGGGTACTAATGAAAAACTGTTTTTT
CASSVDAGTNEKLFF
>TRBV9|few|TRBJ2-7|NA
TGTGCCAGCAGCGTAGATCCGGTGGAGTCGGACGAGCAGTACTTC
CASSVDPVESDEQYF
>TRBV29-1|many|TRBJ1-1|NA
TGCAGCGTTGTAGGTCCGTTCGGGGACACTGAAGCTTTCTTT
CSVVGPFGDTEAFF
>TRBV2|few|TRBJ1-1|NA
TGTGCCAGCAGGATAACAGAGATCACTGAAGCTTTCTTT
CASRITEITEAFF
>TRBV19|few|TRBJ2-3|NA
TGTGCCAGTAGTGGGTTGGGGAAAGATACGCAGTATTTT
CASSGLGKDTQYF
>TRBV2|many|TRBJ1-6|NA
TGTGCCAGCAGTGAAGCGCGGGGTGCACCCCTCCACTTT
CASSEARGAPLHF
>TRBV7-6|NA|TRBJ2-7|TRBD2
TGTGCCAGCAGCTTAGCTACAGCGGGAGCCCCGTACGAGCAGTACTTC
CASSLATAGAPYEQYF
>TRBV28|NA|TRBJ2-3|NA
TGTGCCAGCAGTTTATTTTCTACCGGGACACCTACTTACACAGATACGCAGTATTTT
CASSLFSTGTPTYTDTQYF
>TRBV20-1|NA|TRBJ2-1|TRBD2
TGCAGTGCTCCCTGGCGGGAGATTGGCAATGAGCAGTTCTTC
CSAPWREIGNEQFF
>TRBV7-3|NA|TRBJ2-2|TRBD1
TGTGCCAGCAGCTGGACAGGAATCACCGGGGAGCTGTTTTTT
CASSWTGITGELFF
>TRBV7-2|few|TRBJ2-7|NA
TGTGCCAGCAGCCCGATACAGGAACGCTACGAAGCAGGGCAGTACTTC
CASSPIQERYEAGQYF
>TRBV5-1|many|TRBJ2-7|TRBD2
TGCGCCAGCAGCTTGGGGACTAGCATATCCTACGAGCAGTACTTC
CASSLGTSISYEQYF
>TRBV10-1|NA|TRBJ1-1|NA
TGCGCCAGCAGTGCCCTCAAAGGGGGTATGACTGAAGCTTTCTTT
CASSALKGGMTEAFF